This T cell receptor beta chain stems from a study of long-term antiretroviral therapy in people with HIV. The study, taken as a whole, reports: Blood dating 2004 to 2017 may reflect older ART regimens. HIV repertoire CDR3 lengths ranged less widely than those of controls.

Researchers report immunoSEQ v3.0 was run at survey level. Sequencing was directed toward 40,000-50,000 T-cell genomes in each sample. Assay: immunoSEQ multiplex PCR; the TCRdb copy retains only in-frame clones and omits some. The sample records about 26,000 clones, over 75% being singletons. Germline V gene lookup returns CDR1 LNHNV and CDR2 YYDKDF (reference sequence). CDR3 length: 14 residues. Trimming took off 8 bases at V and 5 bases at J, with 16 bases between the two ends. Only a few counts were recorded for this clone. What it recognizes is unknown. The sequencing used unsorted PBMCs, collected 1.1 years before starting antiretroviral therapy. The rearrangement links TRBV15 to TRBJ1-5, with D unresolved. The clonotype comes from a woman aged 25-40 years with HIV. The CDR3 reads CATEGGRADQPQHF. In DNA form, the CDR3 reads TGTGCCACCGAGGGAGGGCGGGCGGATCAGCCCCAGCATTTT.